This T cell receptor (beta chain) was identified during a study of blood T cell repertoires in COVID-19. On the study more broadly: Samples of COVID-19 (acute and convalescent) were obtained from the United States, Italy and Spain. The analysed material was cDNA or gDNA that came from T cells, B-cell-depleted T cells, or PBMCs.

Per the study methods: Amplified reference gene primers provided the basis for estimating nucleated cell counts. Clones were read by immunoSEQ multiplex PCR, and TCRdb kept only the in-frame ones, dropping some. V, J and clone size derive from that table, while D and trimming were established from the DNA sequence. Among 65,000 to 90,000 clones listed, approximately 78% were seen once. The source material was peripheral blood. The clonotype comes from a man aged 55 to 70 with acute or convalescent COVID-19.

CDR3 nucleotides: TGTGCCAGCAGACCCCTGACAGGGGGCCCCAACACCATATATTTT. Translating it yields CASRPLTGGPNTIYF. The chain joins TRBV6-5 to TRBJ1-3, with 10 bases matching TRBD1. The CDR3 has 15 amino acids. The trim removed 6 bases at V and 7 bases at J, leaving 9 bases unmatched. The V gene's germline CDR1 is MNHEY and CDR2 SVGAGI.